This TCR beta chain is from a study of beta chain features in type 1 diabetes. About the study: Examination of sorted cells across all samples involved around 98 million cells.

Whole-study results and caveats: Patients with type 1 diabetes showed fewer VDJ junction insertions and more deletions. There was a possibility that cDNA sequencing over-represented cells with high TCR expression.

This clone has only a few counts. No antigen is known for it. Reverse transcribing all isolated RNA meant expressed TCRB transcripts were sequenced. Clones were sequenced by immunoSEQ multiplex PCR, and TCRdb holds only the in-frame ones, with some missing. This table has roughly 310,000 clones, 9.5% to 12% appearing once. Sequenced input: naive CD4+ T cells from blood. This clonotype was obtained from a woman in her 30s in good health.

CDR3 bases: TGTGCCAGCAATCTAGCGGGGATCAATGAGCAGTTCTTC. Translated: CASNLAGINEQFF. J is TRBJ2-1 and V is TRBV2; 9 nucleotides align to TRBD2. The germline V gene has CDR1 SNHLY and CDR2 FYNNEI. V lost 7 bases to trimming and J lost 6 bases; unmatched junction nucleotides: 4. This CDR3 region has 13 residues.